The clone carrying this T cell receptor beta chain turned up a few times. Its antigen is as yet unknown. The sample belongs to a study of human T cells and chemical hapten exposure. Study overall: Per-sample TCR yield variability stemmed mainly from small pooled library volume differences.

Unique molecular identifiers were affixed to discrete cDNA molecules within the library. Original processing methods: A typical sample had some 95,000 TCRs, with about 23,224 to 750,000 overall. Each CDR3 protein gets one entry after TCRdb re-called the RACE reads with MiXCR. None of the V and J calls come from the authors' own analysis; TCRdb made them. The sample has tens of thousands of distinct CDR3 sequences; around 8.8% are singletons. Broader study findings: TCRs at high frequency, those above 1 in 1000, did not change with DPC sensitization.

Stated time point: healthy volunteer bleed at 2 weeks. Unseparated into fractions, whole blood served as the source from which total RNA was extracted. Germline V gene data show CDR1 as MDHEN and CDR2 as SYDVKM. This CDR3 has 18 amino acids. Trimming pared 1 base from V and 0 bases from J, leaving 13 bases between. The chain is built from TRBV28 and TRBJ1-6; D not certain. Sequencing was done on a sample of whole blood. The TCR comes from a female donor in good health. Some clones in this sample may be carry-over from other donors' samples. This chain's CDR3 is CASSLFGVFSSYNSPLHF. CDR3 coding DNA: TGTGCCAGCAGTTTATTTGGGGTTTTTAGCTCCTATAATTCACCCCTCCACTTT.